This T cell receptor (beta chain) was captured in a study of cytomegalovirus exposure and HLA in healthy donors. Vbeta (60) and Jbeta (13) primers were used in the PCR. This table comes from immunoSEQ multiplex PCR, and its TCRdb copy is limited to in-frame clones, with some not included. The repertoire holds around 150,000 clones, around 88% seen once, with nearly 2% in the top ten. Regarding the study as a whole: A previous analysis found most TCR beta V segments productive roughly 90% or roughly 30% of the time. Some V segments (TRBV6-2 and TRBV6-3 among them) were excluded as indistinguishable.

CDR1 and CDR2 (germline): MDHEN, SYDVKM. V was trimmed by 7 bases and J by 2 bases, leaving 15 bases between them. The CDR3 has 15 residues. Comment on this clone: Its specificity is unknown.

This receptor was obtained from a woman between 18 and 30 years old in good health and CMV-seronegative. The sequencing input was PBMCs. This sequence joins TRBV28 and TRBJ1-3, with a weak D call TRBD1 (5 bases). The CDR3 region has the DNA TGTGCCAGCACCCCCGCCAGGGCAGCTGGAAACACCATATATTTT. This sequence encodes CASTPARAAGNTIYF. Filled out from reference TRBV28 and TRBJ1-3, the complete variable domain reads DVKVTQSSRYLVKRTGEKVFLECVQDMDHENMFWYRQDPGLGLRLIYFSYDVKMKEKGDIPEGYSVSREKKERFSLILESASTNQTSMYLCASTPARAAGNTIYFGEGSWLTVV.